Listed below are T cell receptor beta chains from one sample, sequenced in a study of TIL therapy for anti-PD-1-resistant metastatic lung cancer. Sequencing was performed with immunoSEQ multiplex PCR; in TCRdb, only in-frame clones are kept and a portion is missing. The sample has roughly 54,000 clones, around 87% seen once. This material consisted of blood, taken at baseline. All receptors come from a person aged 25 to 85 with non-small cell lung cancer. Both conserved end residues are part of each CDR3. Fields, in order: D gene, J gene, clone size, V gene, CDR3 length, CDR3 DNA, CDR3 protein. D genes are given only for firm matches. Rows may omit the clone size; those that give it use once, few, many or a size class.

D gene: NA
J gene: TRBJ2-7
clone size: NA
V gene: TRBV27
CDR3 length: 13
CDR3 DNA: TGTGCCAGCAGTTCATCGGGGCCCTACGAGCAGTACTTC
CDR3 protein: CASSSSGPYEQYF

D gene: TRBD1
J gene: TRBJ2-7
clone size: NA
V gene: TRBV5-1
CDR3 length: 15
CDR3 DNA: TGCGCCAGCAGCTTGGCCGGGACAGGGGGCTACGAGCAGTACTTC
CDR3 protein: CASSLAGTGGYEQYF

D gene: TRBD1
J gene: TRBJ2-2
clone size: NA
V gene: TRBV27
CDR3 length: 15
CDR3 DNA: TGTGCCAGCAGTGGGGACAGGGGGCTCACCGGGGAGCTGTTTTTT
CDR3 protein: CASSGDRGLTGELFF

D gene: NA
J gene: TRBJ1-6
clone size: few
V gene: TRBV28
CDR3 length: 14
CDR3 DNA: TGTGCCAGCAGTTCCGCAGGGCGGCATTCACCCCTCCACTTT
CDR3 protein: CASSSAGRHSPLHF

D gene: TRBD1
J gene: TRBJ1-2
clone size: NA
V gene: TRBV11-2
CDR3 length: 16
CDR3 DNA: TGTGCCAGCAGCTTAGATGGGAACAGGGGGGTGAATGGCTACACCTTC
CDR3 protein: CASSLDGNRGVNGYTF

D gene: NA
J gene: TRBJ2-7
clone size: once
V gene: TRBV9
CDR3 length: 12
CDR3 DNA: TGTGCCAGCAGTGTTTCGGGATACGAGCAGTACTTC
CDR3 protein: CASSVSGYEQYF

D gene: TRBD1
J gene: TRBJ2-7
clone size: few
V gene: TRBV18
CDR3 length: 18
CDR3 DNA: TGTGCCAGCTCACCATACACCGGGACAGGGGGCGCGCGGTACGAGCAGTACTTC
CDR3 protein: CASSPYTGTGGARYEQYF

D gene: TRBD2
J gene: TRBJ2-7
clone size: NA
V gene: TRBV6-5
CDR3 length: 15
CDR3 DNA: TGTGCCAGCAGCGGACTAGCGGCGGGCGAGGAGGAGCAGTACTTC
CDR3 protein: CASSGLAAGEEEQYF

D gene: NA
J gene: TRBJ1-5
clone size: NA
V gene: TRBV6-5
CDR3 length: 14
CDR3 DNA: TGTGCCAGCGGGCAGCCCTATAGCAATCAGCCCCAGCATTTT
CDR3 protein: CASGQPYSNQPQHF

D gene: TRBD2
J gene: TRBJ2-3
clone size: NA
V gene: TRBV27
CDR3 length: 17
CDR3 DNA: TGTGCCAGCAGTTTTAACTCACTAGCGGGAGCGACAGATACGCAGTATTTT
CDR3 protein: CASSFNSLAGATDTQYF